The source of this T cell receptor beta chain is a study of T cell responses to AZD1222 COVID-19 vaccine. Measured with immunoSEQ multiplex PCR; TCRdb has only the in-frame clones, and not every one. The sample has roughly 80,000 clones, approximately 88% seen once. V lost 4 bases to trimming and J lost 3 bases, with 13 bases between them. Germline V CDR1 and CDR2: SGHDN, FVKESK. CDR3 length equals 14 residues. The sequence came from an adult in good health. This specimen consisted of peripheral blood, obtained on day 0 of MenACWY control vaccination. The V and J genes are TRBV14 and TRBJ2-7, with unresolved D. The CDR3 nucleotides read TGTGCCAGCAGCCTTGATACGGTCAGCTACGAGCAGTACTTC. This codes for CASSLDTVSYEQYF.